The 5 T cell receptor beta chains listed next were all sequenced from one sample in a study of CD8+CD57+ T cells in acquired aplastic anemia. It was genomic DNA that served as the template for profiling TCR beta VDJ and CDR3. TCRdb called the reads again in MiXCR, with one record for every CDR3 protein. The table lists 270,000 or so distinct CDR3 sequences, 65% to 90% of them singletons. CD8+CD57+ cell expansion, shown by flow cytometry, had occurred in the patients selected for sequencing. The sequenced material came from sorted CD4+, CD8+, or CD8+CD57+ T cells (not recorded which) from PBMCs. These receptors were taken from a human donor with aplastic anemia.

As to this clonotype: The junction differs from germline at one of its ends, possibly a read error. V and J are TRBV11-3 and TRBJ2-3; D unclear. The germline gives CDR1 SGHNT, CDR2 YENEEA. The CDR3 loop spans 14 amino acids. The CDR3 coding sequence is TGTGCCAGCAGCTTAGAGCTGGCAGGCGATATGCAGTATTTT. Its translation: CASSLELAGDMQYF.

The chain employs TRBV9 and TRBJ2-7; D might be TRBD1 (5 bases). This CDR3 comprises 14 residues. Per the germline V gene, CDR1 is SGDLS and CDR2 is YYNGEE. The CDR3 region is CASSFFQGNYEEYV. CDR3 bases: TGTGCCAGCAGTTTCTTCCAGGGTAACTACGAGGAGTACGTC.

The V call is TRBV5-5, the J call TRBJ2-3, with D possibly TRBD2 on 5 matching bases. This CDR3 has 13 residues. Germline V gives CDR1 SGHKS, CDR2 YYEKEE (reference sequence). Trimming removed 8 bases from V and 4 bases from J, with 14 bases in between. This chain's CDR3 is CASSKGSADTQYF. DNA of the CDR3: TGTGCCAGTAGTAAAGGTAGCGCAGATACGCAGTATTTT.

Remarks on this clonotype: A read error may explain this, as a much larger clone is one base away. This chain uses TRBV11-3 with TRBJ2-3, with D possibly called TRBD1 or TRBD2 (6 bases each). The CDR3 sequence is 14 residues long. The germline V gene has CDR1 SGHNT and CDR2 YENEEA. CDR3 loop: CARSLGGQADTQYF. The CDR3 region has the DNA TGTGCCCGCAGCTTAGGGGGGCAAGCCGATACGCAGTATTTT.

This chain uses TRBV9 with TRBJ2-7; TRBD1 matches 10 bases. Germline CDR1 and CDR2: SGDLS and YYNGEE. The CDR3 extends over 13 amino acids. CDR3 sequence: CASSPQAGTGVPV. The CDR3 coding sequence is TGTGCCAGCAGCCCGCAAGCCGGGACAGGGGTCCCCGTC.